Each of the 20 T cell receptor beta chains below was sequenced from the same sample in a study of identical twins. MiXCR, run by TCRdb on the 5' RACE reads, gives a single entry per CDR3 protein. The sample carries around 100,000 distinct CDR3 sequences, 5.9% recorded once. The specimen was memory T cells sorted from blood. The receptors were sampled from a woman aged 45-65 years in good health.

In this sample, this clonotype turned up many times. The chain employs TRBV10-3 and TRBJ1-4; D may be TRBD1 (5 bases). Germline V gene data show CDR1 as ENHRY and CDR2 as SYGVKD. Trimming took off 6 bases at V and 6 bases at J, with 8 bases between the two ends. This CDR3 comprises 12 residues. The CDR3, as DNA: TGTGCCATCAGCCCGGGGGATGAAAAACTGTTTTTT. Encoded protein: CAISPGDEKLFF.

This clonotype came up many times. V usage is TRBV20-1 and J usage is TRBJ1-6, with D unclear. Per the germline V gene, CDR1 is DFQATT and CDR2 is SNEGSKA (reference sequence). This CDR3 spans 15 amino acids. V shed 0 bases and J shed 0 bases, with 6 bases lying between them. The CDR3 bases are TGCAGTGCTAGAGAGGGAAGCTCCTATAATTCACCCCTCCACTTT. Residues: CSAREGSSYNSPLHF.

In this sample, this clonotype turned up many times. This sequence joins TRBV5-1 and TRBJ2-7, with 7 bases lining up with TRBD1. Looked up from germline, CDR1 is SGHRS and CDR2 is YFSETQ. This CDR3 has 16 amino acids. Trimming cost V 4 bases and J 4 bases; bases outside gene matches: 14. The CDR3 spells CASSHQGHRGAYEQYF. Here the CDR3 DNA reads TGCGCCAGCAGCCACCAGGGCCACAGGGGAGCTTACGAGCAGTACTTC.

This clonotype was detected ten times or more. The V call is TRBV5-1, the J call TRBJ2-1, with D tentatively TRBD2 (5 bases). V shed 2 bases and J shed 3 bases, with 12 bases lying between them. Germline lookup yields CDR1 SGHRS and CDR2 YFSETQ. The CDR3 runs to 15 residues. The CDR3 region has the DNA TGCGCCAGCAGCTTAGCACTAGAGGGCTACAATGAGCAGTTCTTC. It yields the protein CASSLALEGYNEQFF.

This clonotype has ten or more counts. The chain employs TRBV3-1 and TRBJ2-1; 10 bases fit TRBD2. The CDR3 covers 16 residues. J was trimmed by 7 bases and V by 0 bases; bases with no gene match: 6. Germline V gene lookup returns CDR1 LGHDT and CDR2 YNNKEL (reference sequence). The CDR3 here is CASSQEASGRINEQFF. Here the CDR3 DNA reads TGTGCCAGCAGCCAAGAGGCTAGCGGGAGAATAAATGAGCAGTTCTTC.

This clonotype came up many times. This rearrangement joins TRBV7-2 to TRBJ2-7, with a tentative D call TRBD2 (5 bases). V was shortened by 6 bases and J by 2 bases, with 17 bases between the two germline ends. There are 15 residues in the CDR3. In germline, CDR1 is SGHTA, CDR2 FQGNSA. The CDR3 region is CASSLMRLQTYEQYF. Here the CDR3 DNA reads TGTGCCAGCAGTCTAATGCGACTACAAACCTACGAGCAGTACTTC.

This clonotype has ten or more counts. The chain couples TRBV6-5 to TRBJ1-4; D uncertain. CDR3 size: 15 residues. The germline V gene has CDR1 MNHEY and CDR2 SVGAGI. Between the trimmed V and J ends, which lost 0 bases and 6 bases, there was a span of 11 bases. The CDR3 DNA reads as TGTGCCAGCAGTTACTCTGGAAGGACGGATGAAAAACTGTTTTTT. It encodes CASSYSGRTDEKLFF.

This clonotype was picked up many times. The chain uses TRBV6-5 and TRBJ2-1; 10 bases match TRBD2. The J segment lost 10 bases and the V segment lost 6 bases, leaving 12 bases of the junction unmatched. The CDR3 has 15 amino acids. In germline, CDR1 is MNHEY, CDR2 SVGAGI. CDR3 amino acids: CASSHEREGPDEQFF. CDR3 DNA: TGTGCCAGCAGCCATGAGCGGGAGGGGCCGGACGAGCAGTTCTTC.

This clonotype has a count of ten or more. J is TRBJ2-3 and V is TRBV7-8; D is uncertain. The CDR3 is made up of 15 amino acids. Germline V lookup: CDR1 SGHVS, CDR2 FQNEAQ. V was clipped by 3 bases and J by 2 bases, with 12 bases between them. The CDR3 loop reads CASSFLAIVTDTQYF. The DNA for the CDR3 is TGTGCCAGCAGCTTCCTGGCCATCGTCACAGATACGCAGTATTTT.

This clonotype appeared a few times. The J gene is TRBJ2-3, the V gene TRBV3-1; 10 bases fit TRBD1. Germline CDR1 is LGHDT and CDR2 is YNNKEL (reference sequence). CDR3 size: 15 residues. The ends lost 4 bases at V and 3 bases at J; junction bases unmatched: 4. The CDR3 bases are TGTGCCAGCAGCCGGGACAGGGGACGGACAGATACGCAGTATTTT. This codes for CASSRDRGRTDTQYF.

In this sample, this clonotype turned up many times. The V gene is TRBV29-1, the J gene TRBJ2-1, with D hard to call. The CDR3 is 12 amino acids. Germline assignment: CDR1 SQVTM and CDR2 ANQGSEA. V lost 7 bases and J lost 0, with 7 bases in between. For the CDR3, the DNA is TGCAGCGGCGATGTCTCCTACAATGAGCAGTTCTTC. Translated: CSGDVSYNEQFF.

This clonotype was counted only a few times. V usage is TRBV20-1 and J usage is TRBJ2-1; D may be TRBD2 (6 bases). V lost 6 bases to trimming and J lost 8 bases, with 17 bases between them. Germline CDR1 and CDR2: DFQATT and SNEGSKA (reference sequence). The CDR3 loop spans 13 amino acids. The CDR3 region is CSAPAGPGDEQFF. The CDR3 nucleotides read TGCAGTGCCCCAGCGGGTCCTGGAGATGAGCAGTTCTTC.

This clonotype was detected many times. The genes are TRBV7-9 and TRBJ2-3, with 8 bases matching TRBD1. Germline-derived CDR1 and CDR2 are SEHNR and FQNEAQ (reference sequence). The CDR3 is made up of 18 amino acids. Unmatched junction bases numbered 12, after V lost 2 bases and J lost 2 bases. CDR3 residues: CASSLRRGTGKNTDTQYF. The CDR3 DNA follows: TGTGCCAGCAGCTTACGCCGGGGGACAGGTAAAAACACAGATACGCAGTATTTT.

This clonotype came up many times. The gene calls are TRBV6-4 and TRBJ2-1; 11 bases are a match to TRBD2. CDR3 size: 15 residues. Germline lookup yields CDR1 MRHNA and CDR2 SNTAGT. J was trimmed by 8 bases and V by 6 bases; bases with no gene match: 9. CDR3 sequence (DNA): TGTGCCAGCAGCCGTAGCGGGAGGGCCTTCGATGAGCAGTTCTTC. Its protein is CASSRSGRAFDEQFF.

This clonotype was recorded many times. CDR3 coding DNA: TGTGCCAGCAGCCCTCTCGAGGGGACGGGAGGCTACACCTTC. It is translated as CASSPLEGTGGYTF. This chain links TRBV5-6 with TRBJ1-2, with D possibly TRBD1 on 5 matching bases. The CDR3 is 14 amino acids. Deletions cut 4 bases from V and 8 bases from J, with 18 bases between. Germline V gene lookup returns CDR1 SGHDT and CDR2 YYEEEE.

The sample holds many counts of this clonotype. V is TRBV29-1 and J is TRBJ2-1; no clear D. Trimming removed 0 bases at V and 7 bases at J, with 13 bases between. CDR1 and CDR2 from the germline V gene are SQVTM and ANQGSEA. CDR3 length: 14 amino acids. The CDR3 bases are TGCAGCGTTGAAGATTCTTGGGCCGGGAATGAGCAGTTCTTC. Its translation is CSVEDSWAGNEQFF.

Ten or more counts support this clonotype. The chain is built from TRBV6-4 and TRBJ2-1; no firm D call. Trimming removed 0 bases from V and 9 bases from J, with 9 bases in between. In germline, CDR1 is MRHNA, CDR2 SNTAGT. This CDR3 is built from 13 residues. CDR3 loop: CASSDSDAGEQFF. In DNA, the CDR3 is TGTGCCAGCAGTGACTCGGACGCTGGTGAGCAGTTCTTC.

In this sample, this clonotype turned up many times. The chain is built from TRBV11-2 and TRBJ2-1; either TRBD1 or TRBD2 may supply D (6 bases each). This CDR3 contains 14 residues. V was clipped by 5 bases and J by 9 bases, with 17 bases between them. Germline loops: CDR1 SGHAT, CDR2 FQNNGV. DNA for the CDR3: TGTGCCAGCAGCGAAACTAGGGGGGAAGGTGAGCAGTTCTTC. It is translated as CASSETRGEGEQFF.

In this sample, this clonotype turned up many times. The chain is built from TRBV7-9 and TRBJ1-3; a weak D match, TRBD1 (5 bases). Germline CDR1 SEHNR, CDR2 FQNEAQ (reference sequence). The CDR3 totals 16 residues. V lost 2 bases to trimming and J lost 4 bases, with 15 bases between them. CDR3 loop: CASSLRSSTVGNTIYF. The CDR3 bases are TGTGCCAGCAGCTTACGAAGCTCGACAGTCGGAAACACCATATATTTT.

The rearrangement links TRBV6-1 to TRBJ1-6, with 8 positions matching TRBD1. From germline, CDR1 is MNHNS and CDR2 SASEGT. The CDR3 runs 14 residues. J gave up 8 bases and V 7 bases, and 7 bases lay outside the gene matches. The CDR3 region is CASTGDRLDSPLHF. The CDR3 nucleotides are TGTGCCAGCACCGGGGACAGGCTCGATTCACCCCTCCACTTT.